The 27 T cell receptor beta chains reported below all come from one sample, sequenced in a study of T cell responses to AZD1222 COVID-19 vaccine. The repertoire was sequenced with immunoSEQ multiplex PCR; TCRdb's copy has only in-frame clones and lacks some. The sample shows roughly 150,000 clones, 75% to 90% of them seen only once. Here the sequenced sample was peripheral blood, taken on day 0 of AZD1222 vaccination. Receptors were obtained from an adult in good health.

This rearrangement joins TRBV5-1 to TRBJ2-3; D is ambiguous. The CDR3 is 15 residues long. With 4 bases removed from V and 0 bases from J, the gap between germline ends came to 12 bases. CDR1 is SGHRS, CDR2 YFSETQ, per germline. DNA for the CDR3: TGCGCCAGCAGCCTACTGACGGCTAGCACAGATACGCAGTATTTT. It encodes CASSLLTASTDTQYF. Full variable domain (missing parts from reference TRBV5-1 and TRBJ2-3): KAGVTQTPRYLIKTRGQQVTLSCSPISGHRSVSWYQQTPGQGLQFLFEYFSETQRNKGNFPGRFSGRQFSNSRSEMNVSTLELGDSALYLCASSLLTASTDTQYFGPGTRLTVL.

The chain joins TRBV7-3 to TRBJ2-3; TRBD1 is a possible D gene (6 bases). Trimming stripped 5 bases from V and 2 bases from J, with 8 bases between. The CDR3 spans 13 residues. Germline V gene data show CDR1 as SGHTA and CDR2 as FQGTGA. CDR3 DNA sequence: TGTGCCAGCAGCAGGACAGACACAGATACGCAGTATTTT. Translated: CASSRTDTDTQYF.

This clone is a singleton in its sample. The chain couples TRBV29-1 to TRBJ2-1, with D maybe TRBD2 (5 bases). The CDR3 covers 13 residues. Trimming took off 5 bases at V and 0 bases at J, with 8 bases between the two ends. CDR1 and CDR2 from the germline V gene are SQVTM and ANQGSEA. CDR3 sequence (DNA): TGCAGCGTTACGGGAAGCTCCTACAATGAGCAGTTCTTC. It encodes CSVTGSSYNEQFF.

The chain links TRBV27 to TRBJ1-4; unclear D gene. The assigned J gene may be wrong: the sequence end matches TRBJ2-2 better. Germline CDR1 is MNHEY and CDR2 is SMNVEV (reference sequence). The CDR3 extends over 11 amino acids. As DNA, the CDR3 is TGTGCCAGCAGTTTACATGGGGAGCTGTTTTTT. Its protein is CASSLHGELFF.

The V call is TRBV10-3, the J call TRBJ1-3; D is possibly TRBD1 (6 bases). Trimming stripped 8 bases from V and 0 bases from J, with 17 bases between. The CDR3 totals 16 residues. The germline V gene has CDR1 ENHRY and CDR2 SYGVKD. CDR3 region: CAIGTQPRSSGNTIYF. The CDR3 DNA sequence: TGTGCCATCGGGACACAGCCTCGGAGCTCTGGAAACACCATATATTTT.

The rearrangement links TRBV7-2 to TRBJ2-2, with D perhaps TRBD2 (6 bases). Germline-derived CDR1 and CDR2 are SGHTA and FQGNSA. The CDR3 has 16 amino acids. V was pared by 8 bases and J by 2 bases, with 18 bases between. This CDR3 reads CASYHGRGINTGELFF. For the CDR3, the DNA is TGTGCCAGCTACCACGGGCGGGGAATAAACACCGGGGAGCTGTTTTTT. The full variable domain, completed using reference TRBV7-2 and TRBJ2-2, is GAGVSQSPSNKVTEKGKDVELRCDPISGHTALYWYRQSLGQGLEFLIYFQGNSAPDKSGLPSDRFSAERTGGSVSTLTIQRTQQEDSAVYLCASYHGRGINTGELFFGEGSRLTVL.

This clone was seen a few times. The chain employs TRBV2 and TRBJ1-3; D is possibly TRBD1 (6 bases). The CDR3 is 15 amino acids. CDR1 and CDR2 (germline): SNHLY, FYNNEI. Trimming shortened V by 4 bases and J by 0 bases, and 10 bases separated the two germline ends. The CDR3 bases are TGTGCCAGCAGTGCACCACAGGGCTCTGGAAACACCATATATTTT. This encodes CASSAPQGSGNTIYF.

J is TRBJ2-2 and V is TRBV28, with D possibly being TRBD1 (7 bases). V was trimmed by 7 bases and J by 3 bases, leaving 18 bases between them. The CDR3 loop spans 16 amino acids. Germline-derived CDR1 and CDR2 are MDHEN and SYDVKM. The CDR3 DNA sequence: TGTGCCAGCACCTCAGGGGGGCTATGGGACACCGGGGAGCTGTTTTTT. It translates to CASTSGGLWDTGELFF.

This clone was counted a single time. The rearrangement joins TRBV4-1 to TRBJ2-6; D is undetermined. V shed 0 bases and J shed 0 bases, with 9 bases lying between them. The CDR3 length is 17 residues. In germline, CDR1 is MGHRA, CDR2 YSYEKL. The CDR3 coding sequence is TGCGCCAGCAGCCAAGAAACAGCGAGCTCTGGGGCCAACGTCCTGACTTTC. This gives the protein CASSQETASSGANVLTF.

This clone was recorded once. V usage is TRBV5-1 and J usage is TRBJ2-7; 7 nucleotides agree with TRBD1. After removal of 5 bases from V and 6 bases from J, the junction contained 5 bases not matched to a gene. The CDR3 consists of 12 residues. Germline loops: CDR1 SGHRS, CDR2 YFSETQ. CDR3 in DNA: TGCGCCAGCAGGTTGACAGGGTTCGAGCAGTACTTC. It specifies CASRLTGFEQYF.

The rearrangement uses TRBV19 and TRBJ2-7; TRBD1 aligns across 7 bases. CDR1 is LNHDA and CDR2 is SQIVND in the germline V gene (reference sequence). The J segment lost 2 bases and the V segment lost 1 base, leaving 2 bases of the junction unmatched. This CDR3 is 14 amino acids long. The CDR3: CASSIGTGTYEQYF. CDR3 sequence (DNA): TGTGCCAGTAGTATAGGGACAGGCACCTACGAGCAGTACTTC.

V usage is TRBV5-6 and J usage is TRBJ2-7, with 8 positions matching TRBD1. This CDR3 has 18 amino acids. V was pared by 0 bases and J by 2 bases, with 13 bases of the junction left unmatched. Germline loops: CDR1 SGHDT, CDR2 YYEEEE. The CDR3 DNA follows: TGTGCCAGCAGCTTGGCAGGGGGCCTCACCACTGTTGCCTACGAGCAGTACTTC. Its translation is CASSLAGGLTTVAYEQYF. The full variable domain, completed using reference TRBV5-6 and TRBJ2-7, is DAGVTQSPTHLIKTRGQQVTLRCSPKSGHDTVSWYQQALGQGPQFIFQYYEEEERQRGNFPDRFSGHQFPNYSSELNVNALLLGDSALYLCASSLAGGLTTVAYEQYFGPGTRLTVT.

V usage is TRBV5-8 and J usage is TRBJ2-5, with D perhaps assigned TRBD1 or TRBD2 (6 bases each). The CDR3 is made up of 13 amino acids. Per germline, CDR1 SGHTS and CDR2 YDEGEE. Trimming pared 4 bases from V and 7 bases from J, leaving 14 bases between. CDR3 coding DNA: TGTGCCAGCAGCACGGGGGCATTTGGGACCCAGTACTTC. This encodes CASSTGAFGTQYF.

The V and J genes are TRBV29-1 and TRBJ1-1; no clear D. The V end lost 5 bases, the J end lost 0 bases, and 10 bases lay between the germline ends. The germline CDR1 and CDR2 sequences are SQVTM and ANQGSEA. The CDR3 contains 13 residues. CDR3 in amino acids: CSVWTDMNTEAFF. The CDR3 bases are TGCAGCGTTTGGACCGATATGAACACTGAAGCTTTCTTT. The full variable domain, with the rest looked up from reference TRBV29-1 and TRBJ1-1, is SAVISQKPSRDICQRGTSLTIQCQVDSQVTMMFWYRQQPGQSLTLIATANQGSEATYESGFVIDKFPISRPNLTFSTLTVSNMSPEDSSIYLCSVWTDMNTEAFFGQGTRLTVV.

CDR3 loop: CASTLRLRQTYEQYF. CDR3 coding DNA: TGTGCCAGTACCCTAAGGCTAAGACAGACCTACGAGCAGTACTTC. The rearrangement links TRBV19 to TRBJ2-7, with D perhaps TRBD1 (5 bases). Germline V lookup: CDR1 LNHDA, CDR2 SQIVND (reference sequence). V was shortened by 7 bases and J by 2 bases, with 18 bases between the two germline ends. The CDR3 spans 15 residues.

This chain uses TRBV7-2 with TRBJ1-3; maybe TRBD1 (6 bases). Germline CDR1 SGHTA, CDR2 FQGNSA. The V and J ends lost 2 bases and 4 bases respectively, with 12 bases between them. The CDR3 has 15 residues. The CDR3, as DNA: TGTGCCAGCAGCTTATTCCAGGGGCCGGGAAACACCATATATTTT. It translates to CASSLFQGPGNTIYF.

Here the CDR3 DNA reads TGTGCCAGCAGTCGGCACCGGGAGACCTACGAGCAGTACTTC. Translating gives CASSRHRETYEQYF. V is TRBV6-5 and J is TRBJ2-7, with D perhaps TRBD2 (6 bases). CDR1 is MNHEY, CDR2 SVGAGI, per germline. Trimming pared 5 bases from V and 2 bases from J, leaving 13 bases between. This CDR3 region has 14 residues.

The gene calls are TRBV5-1 and TRBJ1-1; tentative D call: TRBD1 (5 bases). V lost 0 bases to trimming and J lost 0 bases, with 9 bases between them. From germline, CDR1 is SGHRS and CDR2 YFSETQ. The CDR3 consists of 15 residues. Written as DNA, the CDR3 is TGCGCCAGCAGCTTGGGGGGCAAGATGAACACTGAAGCTTTCTTT. This encodes CASSLGGKMNTEAFF.

The V gene is TRBV25-1, the J gene TRBJ1-1; D not certain. Trimming stripped 8 bases from V and 2 bases from J, with 9 bases between. Germline CDR1 and CDR2: MGHDK and SYGVNS. The CDR3 sequence is 12 residues long. CDR3 region: CASGETNTEAFF. For the CDR3, the DNA is TGTGCCAGCGGCGAAACAAACACTGAAGCTTTCTTT.

The chain has TRBV25-1 and TRBJ2-6; tentative D call: TRBD2 (5 bases). This CDR3 comprises 17 residues. V was shortened by 5 bases and J by 0 bases, with 14 bases between the two germline ends. Germline CDR1 MGHDK, CDR2 SYGVNS. CDR3 region: CASSPNVEGSGANVLTF. CDR3 coding DNA: TGTGCCAGCAGTCCAAATGTAGAGGGCTCTGGGGCCAACGTCCTGACTTTC. Variable domain in full (rest from reference TRBV25-1 and TRBJ2-6): EADIYQTPRYLVIGTGKKITLECSQTMGHDKMYWYQQDPGMELHLIHYSYGVNSTEKGDLSSESTVSRIRTEHFPLTLESARPSHTSQYLCASSPNVEGSGANVLTFGAGSRLTVL.

This chain uses TRBV5-1 with TRBJ2-7; 10 positions match TRBD1. CDR3 length: 15 residues. Germline loops: CDR1 SGHRS, CDR2 YFSETQ. The trim removed 0 bases at V and 2 bases at J, leaving 2 bases unmatched. As DNA, the CDR3 is TGCGCCAGCAGCTTGGTGACAGGGGGCCCCTACGAGCAGTACTTC. Translated, it gives CASSLVTGGPYEQYF.

This clone was found a few times. This chain links TRBV2 with TRBJ1-2; unclear D gene. Between the trimmed V and J ends, which lost 0 bases and 0 bases, there was a span of 8 bases. The CDR3 is made up of 15 amino acids. Per germline, CDR1 SNHLY and CDR2 FYNNEI. CDR3 sequence (DNA): TGTGCCAGCAGTGAAGCGCGGTTTTCTAACTATGGCTACACCTTC. Its translation is CASSEARFSNYGYTF.

The V and J genes are TRBV6-5 and TRBJ1-6, with 7 bases identical to TRBD1. Per germline, CDR1 MNHEY and CDR2 SVGAGI. The CDR3 has 14 amino acids. The junction had 8 bases not matched to a gene; V was cut back by 6 bases and J by 9 bases. The CDR3 here is CASRPDRAFSPLHF. The CDR3 DNA reads TGTGCCAGCAGGCCCGACAGGGCATTTTCACCCCTCCACTTT.

This clone has a handful of counts. The chain recombines TRBV3-1 (or the pseudogene TRBV3-2) with TRBJ1-1; D unresolved. V was clipped by 0 bases and J by 2 bases, with 7 bases between them. The germline V gene encodes CDR1 LGHDT and CDR2 YNNKEL (reference sequence). The CDR3 has 14 residues. The CDR3 DNA sequence: TGTGCCAGCAGCCAAGAGGCAGTTAACACTGAAGCTTTCTTT. It translates to CASSQEAVNTEAFF.

The chain has TRBV10-3 and TRBJ1-5; the D gene is possibly TRBD1 (6 bases). V was cut by 2 bases and J by 3 bases, with 8 bases left in between. CDR1 and CDR2 (germline): ENHRY, SYGVKD. The CDR3 loop spans 14 amino acids. The CDR3 nucleotides read TGTGCCATCAGTGAGAGGGGGATCAATCAGCCCCAGCATTTT. As protein: CAISERGINQPQHF.

This chain links TRBV4-2 with TRBJ1-1; TRBD1 agrees at 10 bases. The germline V gene encodes CDR1 LGHNA and CDR2 YNFKEQ. The CDR3 is 16 amino acids. The junction had 7 bases not matched to a gene; V was cut back by 1 base and J by 5 bases. The CDR3 DNA is TGTGCCAGCAGCCAAGGGGACAGGGGCGGAGGAACTGAAGCTTTCTTT. Amino acids: CASSQGDRGGGTEAFF.

V is TRBV25-1 and J is TRBJ1-6; unclear D gene. CDR1 is MGHDK, CDR2 SYGVNS, per germline. The CDR3 has 13 amino acids. V was trimmed by 3 bases and J by 4 bases, leaving 4 bases between them. The CDR3 DNA is TGTGCCAGCAGTGAGCAGTATAATTCACCCCTCCACTTT. The encoded protein is CASSEQYNSPLHF.